This T cell receptor (beta chain) originates from a study of OX40 agonist ivuxolimab in advanced cancers. Findings of the study overall: No determination was made of the antigen specificity of the expanded peripheral T cells. Clonal expansion was among the lowest in partial responders at 0.1-3.0 mg/kg, especially CD8+. Averaged across samples, CD8+ T cells carried more expanded clones than CD4+ did.

People who had autoimmune disease history or systemic immunosuppression were excluded. Points on this clone: The antigen is undetermined.

Produced via immunoSEQ multiplex PCR; TCRdb's table is partial and in-frame only. The sample yields around 100,000 clones, about nine tenths seen once. The CDR3 consists of 14 residues. V was pared by 0 bases and J by 1 base, with 7 bases between. CDR1 and CDR2 (germline): LNHNV, YYDKDF (reference sequence). The genes are TRBV15 and TRBJ2-7; unclear D gene. The starting material was CD4+ or CD8+ T cells sorted from blood, obtained in a trial of the OX40 agonist ivuxolimab. This sequence was found in an adult with an advanced solid tumor such as melanoma, head and neck, liver or kidney cancer. The CDR3 bases are TGTGCCACCAGCAGAGATCTCCTATCCTACGAGCAGTACTTC. Encoded protein: CATSRDLLSYEQYF.